This entry is about one TCR beta chain. Its antigen is not identified. This entry comes from a study of human T cells and chemical hapten exposure. At the level of the study: Patch tests applied 0.01% DPC to the upper back, read at 6 days. Findings and caveats of the study: Expanded TCRs showed more large CDR3 clusters than pre-sensitization or healthy control sets. Patch test score tracked positively with PT1 expanded TCR counts.

J was trimmed by 3 bases and V by 6 bases; bases with no gene match: 4. The CDR3 has 14 residues. Germline assignment: CDR1 SGHTA and CDR2 FQGNSA. Regarding time point: patch test 3, about 24 weeks after DPC sensitization. Treatment given: therapeutic diphenylcyclopropenone sensitization with weekly scalp DPC. TCRdb redid the calling of the RACE reads with MiXCR, one entry per CDR3 protein. This table holds more than 95,000 distinct CDR3 sequences, under 40% found once. The V call is TRBV7-2, the J call TRBJ2-3; TRBD1 aligns across 9 bases. Material: whole blood, obtained in connection with sensitization to the hapten diphenylcyclopropenone (DPC). This TCR derives from a man between 35 and 55 years old with alopecia areata. Some clones in this sample may be carry-over from other donors' samples. The CDR3 bases are TGTGCCAGCAGTCTACAGGGGGCGACAGATACGCAGTATTTT. As protein: CASSLQGATDTQYF.